This is a list of T cell receptor beta chains from one sample in a study of read filtering for tumor transcriptome and immune sequencing. TCRdb used MiXCR to reprocess the reads, holding one entry per CDR3 protein. This sample carries more than 70,000 distinct CDR3 sequences, 20% to 25% of them seen once, and the ten largest clones take roughly an eighth. Input material: a population of CD138-negative cells sorted from bone marrow. Receptors were obtained from a donor at least 40 years old with multiple myeloma. The CDR3 runs from the conserved cysteine through the conserved F or W. D genes are given only for firm matches. Not every row has a clone size; where given, it reads once, few, many or a size class.

v_gene	abundance	d_gene	j_gene	CDR3nt	CDR3aa
TRBV7-9	many	NA	TRBJ2-3	TGTGCCAGCAGCTTAGGGGTAAGGACTACAGACACAGATACGCAGTATTTT	CASSLGVRTTDTDTQYF
TRBV28	few	NA	TRBJ2-4	TGTGCCAGCACAGGATCGAGGGGCAGGGCCAAAAACATTCAGTACTTC	CASTGSRGRAKNIQYF
TRBV3-1	few	TRBD2	TRBJ2-2	TGTGCCAGCAGCCAACATACACACCCGGGACTAGCGGGCCCCGGGGGGCTGTTTTTT	CASSQHTHPGLAGPGGLFF
TRBV2	many	NA	TRBJ2-5	TGTGCCAGCAGTGGGAATACCAGGACAGCCTTCACGTGCTTC	CASSGNTRTAFTCF
TRBV12-3/TRBV12-4	NA	NA	TRBJ1-2	TGTGCCAGCAGTCAGACACCAGCTAACTATGGCTACACCTTC	CASSQTPANYGYTF
TRBV12-3/TRBV12-4	NA	NA	TRBJ2-6	TGTGCCAGCAGACCGCCCGGCTCTGGGGCCAACGTCCTGACTTTC	CASRPPGSGANVLTF
TRBV28	many	NA	TRBJ1-6	TGTGCCAGCAGGGCTAACTCCGGTCAATCACCCCTCCACTTT	CASRANSGQSPLHF
TRBV7-8	many	TRBD1	TRBJ2-7	TGTGCCAGCAGCTTAGCCCGGACAGGGCTCGAGCAGTACTTC	CASSLARTGLEQYF
TRBV28	NA	TRBD2	TRBJ2-2	TGTGCCAGCATCTCCGGGACTATCTTACGGGAGCTGTTTTTT	CASISGTILRELFF
TRBV4-1	many	NA	TRBJ1-2	TGCGCCAGCAGCCAAGGTGCCAGGCATGGCTACACCTTC	CASSQGARHGYTF
TRBV24-1	NA	TRBD1	TRBJ2-1	TGTGCCACCAGTGACTCCGGGACAGGGGGCAAGGAGCAGTTCTTC	CATSDSGTGGKEQFF
TRBV21-1	few	NA	TRBJ2-3	TGTGCCAGCAGCAAATCCGCCCGGGGAAGCACAGATACGCAGTATTTT	CASSKSARGSTDTQYF
TRBV3-1	few	TRBD1	TRBJ2-2	TGTGCCAGCAGCCGTACAGGGGACGGGGAGCTGTTTTTT	CASSRTGDGELFF
TRBV24-1	many	NA	TRBJ2-3	TGTGCCACCAGTGAGTCGGCTTCAGATACGCAGTATTTT	CATSESASDTQYF
TRBV5-1	many	NA	TRBJ2-6	TGCGCCAGCAGCGCGGGCCTCTCTGGGGCCAACGTCCTGACTTTC	CASSAGLSGANVLTF
TRBV28	few	NA	TRBJ2-5	TGTGCCAGCAGTTTGGGGGGGGCCCCTCAAGAGACCCAGTACTTC	CASSLGGAPQETQYF
TRBV28	few	NA	TRBJ1-1	TGTGCCAGCAGTAACGAAGAAGCTTTCTTT	CASSNEEAFF
TRBV6-1	many	NA	TRBJ2-5	TGTGCCAGCAGTTATCGGAGGCAAGAGACCCAGTACTTC	CASSYRRQETQYF
TRBV5-1	many	NA	TRBJ1-1	TGCGCCAGCAGCTTGGAGGGTGGCCCGATGAACACTGAAGCTTTCTTT	CASSLEGGPMNTEAFF
TRBV3-1	few	TRBD2	TRBJ2-7	TGTGCCAGCAGCCAAGGGGAGGGCACCTTGGAGCAGTACTTC	CASSQGEGTLEQYF
TRBV6-2/TRBV6-3	many	NA	TRBJ2-1	TGTGCCAGCAGCACCAGTTACAATGAGCAGTTCTTC	CASSTSYNEQFF
TRBV6-6	many	TRBD1	TRBJ1-4	TGTGCCACGGGACAGGGTACAGGAAATGAAAAACTGTTTTTT	CATGQGTGNEKLFF
TRBV28	NA	NA	TRBJ2-7	TGTGCCAGCAGTCTACCGAGGGGGGCAAGAGGCGAGCAATACTTC	CASSLPRGARGEQYF
TRBV2	NA	TRBD1	TRBJ2-3	TGTGCCAGCACGGGACAGAGTCCATATACGCAGTATTTT	CASTGQSPYTQYF
TRBV12-3/TRBV12-4	many	NA	TRBJ2-3	TGTGCCAGCAGTTTTGGAGGGGTGAGTGGAGATACGCAGTATTTT	CASSFGGVSGDTQYF
TRBV7-2	many	NA	TRBJ2-1	TGTGCCAGCAGCTTACTGGGGGGCTCCTACAATGAGCAGTTCTTC	CASSLLGGSYNEQFF
TRBV20-1	few	NA	TRBJ1-5	TGCAGTGCCATGGAATATAGCAATCAGCCCCAGCATTTT	CSAMEYSNQPQHF
TRBV5-1	NA	NA	TRBJ1-2	TGCGCCAGCAGCGGGATTAACTATGGCTACACCTTC	CASSGINYGYTF
TRBV10-3	many	TRBD1	TRBJ2-1	TGTGCCATCAGGACCGACCTCACAGGGGGCTATGAGCAGTTCTTC	CAIRTDLTGGYEQFF
TRBV20-1	few	NA	TRBJ2-5	TGCAGTGCTAGAGATCAGTCGGGAAGCCAAGAGACCCAGTACTTC	CSARDQSGSQETQYF
TRBV7-9	NA	NA	TRBJ1-5	TGTGCCAGCAGTTTCGTTGGGCAGCCCCAGCATTTT	CASSFVGQPQHF
TRBV4-1	NA	TRBD1	TRBJ1-4	TGCGCCAGCGGACAGGGAGGAGGAGAAAAACTGCTTTTT	CASGQGGGEKLLF
TRBV28	NA	TRBD2	TRBJ2-3	TGTGCCAGCAGTGGTACTAGCGGGGGAATTAATACGCAGTATTTT	CASSGTSGGINTQYF
TRBV29-1	many	NA	TRBJ1-1	TGCAGCGTTGAATCCCCGGGACGTAGGAACACTGAAGCTTTCTTT	CSVESPGRRNTEAFF
TRBV7-9	once	NA	TRBJ2-2	TGTGCCAGCGACAGGTACCCGAACACCGGGGAGCTGTTTTTT	CASDRYPNTGELFF
TRBV5-1	many	NA	TRBJ1-4	TGCGCCAGCAGACGAACAGGGTCCCAGATGGAAAAACTGTTTTTT	CASRRTGSQMEKLFF
TRBV4-2	NA	NA	TRBJ1-2	TGTGCCAGCAGCTTTCCCCCCCCCCCAGGGGACTATGGCTACACCTTC	CASSFPPPPGDYGYTF
TRBV6-5	many	TRBD1	TRBJ2-7	TGTGCCAGCAGGCGCGGTACAGGGGGCGAAGGCGAGCAGTACTTC	CASRRGTGGEGEQYF
TRBV6-6	NA	NA	TRBJ1-5	TGTGCCAGCAGGCGGGCGTGGGATCAGCCCCAGCATTTT	CASRRAWDQPQHF
TRBV7-9	few	NA	TRBJ1-2	TGTGCCAGCAGCTTAGGAACAGGGAGTATTAGCTATGGCTACACCTTT	CASSLGTGSISYGYTF
TRBV3-1	NA	NA	TRBJ1-2	TGTGCCAGCAGCCGGAACCCGGACGGCTATGGCTACACCTTC	CASSRNPDGYGYTF
TRBV7-2	many	NA	TRBJ2-1	TGTGCCAGCAGCTTAGGACAGGACTGGAATGAGCAGTTCTTC	CASSLGQDWNEQFF
TRBV5-1	many	NA	TRBJ1-1	TGCGCCAGCAGCTGGGGTACGGGTTTCTTT	CASSWGTGFF
TRBV18	many	NA	TRBJ2-5	TGTGCCAGCTCACCACCCCCTCAAGAGACCCAGTACTTC	CASSPPPQETQYF
TRBV27	many	TRBD2	TRBJ2-1	TGTGCCAGCAGTTTAATGCTAGCGGGGGTGTCGGAGCAGTTCTTC	CASSLMLAGVSEQFF
TRBV29-1	many	NA	TRBJ2-3	TGCAGCGTTGCGTCCGAAATACGCACAGATACGCAGTATTTT	CSVASEIRTDTQYF